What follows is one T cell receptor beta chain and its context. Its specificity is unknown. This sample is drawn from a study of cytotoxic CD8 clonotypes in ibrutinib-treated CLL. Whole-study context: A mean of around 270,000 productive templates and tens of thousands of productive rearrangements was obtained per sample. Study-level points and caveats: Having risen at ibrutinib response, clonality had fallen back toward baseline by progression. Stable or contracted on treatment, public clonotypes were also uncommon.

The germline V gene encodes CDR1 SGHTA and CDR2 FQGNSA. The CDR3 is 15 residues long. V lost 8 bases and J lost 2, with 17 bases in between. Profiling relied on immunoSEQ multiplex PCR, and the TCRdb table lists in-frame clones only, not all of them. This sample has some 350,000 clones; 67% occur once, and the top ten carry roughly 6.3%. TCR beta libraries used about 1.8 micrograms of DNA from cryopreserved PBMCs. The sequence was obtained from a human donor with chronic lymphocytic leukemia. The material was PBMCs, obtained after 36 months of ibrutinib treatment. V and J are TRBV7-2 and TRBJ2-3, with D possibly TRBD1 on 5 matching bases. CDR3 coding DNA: TGTGCCAGCCAACCTCCTGACAGATTCACAGATACGCAGTATTTT. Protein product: CASQPPDRFTDTQYF.